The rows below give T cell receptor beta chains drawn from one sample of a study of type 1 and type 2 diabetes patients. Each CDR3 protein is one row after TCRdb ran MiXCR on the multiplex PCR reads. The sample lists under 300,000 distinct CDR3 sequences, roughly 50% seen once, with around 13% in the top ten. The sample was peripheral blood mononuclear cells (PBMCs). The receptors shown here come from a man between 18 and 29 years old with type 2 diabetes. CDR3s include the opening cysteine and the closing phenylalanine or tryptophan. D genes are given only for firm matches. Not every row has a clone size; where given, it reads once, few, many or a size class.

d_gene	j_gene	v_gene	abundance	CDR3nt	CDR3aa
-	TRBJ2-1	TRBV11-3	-	TGTGCCAGCAGCTTAGCAGATCGCCATGAGCAGTTCTTC	CASSLADRHEQFF
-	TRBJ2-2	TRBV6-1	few	TGTGCCAGCAGTGAAGCGGCACCCTCTGGCCGGGAGCTGTTTTTT	CASSEAAPSGRELFF
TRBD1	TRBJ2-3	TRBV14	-	TGTGCCAGCAAAAAGGGGGCGACTATAGATACGCAGTATTTT	CASKKGATIDTQYF
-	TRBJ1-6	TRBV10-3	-	TGTGCCATCAGTGAGTCGGTAGGAGGGAATAATTCACCCCTCCACTTT	CAISESVGGNNSPLHF
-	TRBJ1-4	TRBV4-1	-	TGCGCCAGCAGCCAAGATGGCCTCGTTGAGGAAAAACTGTTTTTT	CASSQDGLVEEKLFF
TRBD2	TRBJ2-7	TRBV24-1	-	TGTGCCAGCAGTGACTATTGGGAGCGGGGGCCCCCCTACGAGCAGTACTTC	CASSDYWERGPPYEQYF
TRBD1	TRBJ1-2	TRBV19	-	TGTGCCAGTAGGCTTTCAACAGGGGATGGCTACACCTTC	CASRLSTGDGYTF
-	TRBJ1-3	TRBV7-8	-	TGTGCCAGCAGCTTCACCAACTCTGGAAACACCATATATTTT	CASSFTNSGNTIYF
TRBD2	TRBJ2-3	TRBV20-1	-	TGCAGTGCTAGAGATTTACTAGCGGGAGCGGTAGATACGCAGTATTTT	CSARDLLAGAVDTQYF
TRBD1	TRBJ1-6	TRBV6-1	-	TGTGCCAGCGGGACAGGGGTTAGCTCCTATAATTCACCCCTCCACTTT	CASGTGVSSYNSPLHF
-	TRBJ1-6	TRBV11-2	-	TGTGCCAGCAGCTTAGCCCTTGGCAGGACCTCGGGTTCACCCCTCCACTTT	CASSLALGRTSGSPLHF